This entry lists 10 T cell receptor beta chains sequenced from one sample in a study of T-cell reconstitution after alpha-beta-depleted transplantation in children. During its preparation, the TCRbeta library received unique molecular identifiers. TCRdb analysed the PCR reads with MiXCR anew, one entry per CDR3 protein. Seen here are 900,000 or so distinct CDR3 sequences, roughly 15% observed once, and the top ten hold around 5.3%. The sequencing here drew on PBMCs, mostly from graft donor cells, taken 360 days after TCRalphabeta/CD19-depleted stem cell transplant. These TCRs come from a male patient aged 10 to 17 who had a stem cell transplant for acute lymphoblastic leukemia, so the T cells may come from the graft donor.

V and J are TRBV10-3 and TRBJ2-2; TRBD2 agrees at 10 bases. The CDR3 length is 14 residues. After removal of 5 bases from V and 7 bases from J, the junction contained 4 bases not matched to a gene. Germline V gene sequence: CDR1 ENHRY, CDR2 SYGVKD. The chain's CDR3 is CAISPSGSIGELFF. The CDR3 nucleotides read TGTGCCATCAGTCCTAGCGGGAGCATCGGGGAGCTGTTTTTT.

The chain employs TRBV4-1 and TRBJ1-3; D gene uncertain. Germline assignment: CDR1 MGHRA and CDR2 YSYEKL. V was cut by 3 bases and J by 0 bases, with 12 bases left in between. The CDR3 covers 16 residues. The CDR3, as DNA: TGCGCCAGCAGCCAGGGATTCTACCGCTCTGGAAACACCATATATTTT. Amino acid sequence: CASSQGFYRSGNTIYF.

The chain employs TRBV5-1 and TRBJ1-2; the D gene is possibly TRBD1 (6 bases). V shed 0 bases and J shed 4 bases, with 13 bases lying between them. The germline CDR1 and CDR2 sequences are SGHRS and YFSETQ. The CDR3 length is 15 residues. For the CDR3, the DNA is TGCGCCAGCAGCTTGGACAAGGACAGTCTCTATGGCTACACCTTC. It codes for CASSLDKDSLYGYTF. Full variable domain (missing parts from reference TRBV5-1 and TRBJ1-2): KAGVTQTPRYLIKTRGQQVTLSCSPISGHRSVSWYQQTPGQGLQFLFEYFSETQRNKGNFPGRFSGRQFSNSRSEMNVSTLELGDSALYLCASSLDKDSLYGYTFGSGTRLTVV.

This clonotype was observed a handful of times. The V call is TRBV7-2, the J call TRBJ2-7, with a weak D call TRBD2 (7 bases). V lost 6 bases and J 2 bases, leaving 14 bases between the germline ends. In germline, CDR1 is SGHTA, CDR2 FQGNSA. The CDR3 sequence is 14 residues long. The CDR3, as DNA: TGTGCCAGCAGACGTAAGGGGGGGACCTACGAGCAGTACTTC. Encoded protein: CASRRKGGTYEQYF.

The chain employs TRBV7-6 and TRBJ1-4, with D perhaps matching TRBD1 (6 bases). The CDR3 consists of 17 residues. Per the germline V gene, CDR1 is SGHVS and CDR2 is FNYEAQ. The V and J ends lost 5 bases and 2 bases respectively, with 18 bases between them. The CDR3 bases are TGTGCCAGCAGCCCCTTCTCCCTACAGGGCACTAATGAAAAACTGTTTTTT. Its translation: CASSPFSLQGTNEKLFF.

This chain's CDR3 is CASSYNRGVNQPQHF. The CDR3, as DNA: TGTGCCAGCAGTTATAACAGGGGGGTGAATCAGCCCCAGCATTTT. This chain connects TRBV6-5 to TRBJ1-5; 8 bases are shared with TRBD1. The germline gives CDR1 MNHEY, CDR2 SVGAGI. V gave up 3 bases and J gave up 4 bases; unmatched junction bases: 5. The CDR3 runs to 15 residues.

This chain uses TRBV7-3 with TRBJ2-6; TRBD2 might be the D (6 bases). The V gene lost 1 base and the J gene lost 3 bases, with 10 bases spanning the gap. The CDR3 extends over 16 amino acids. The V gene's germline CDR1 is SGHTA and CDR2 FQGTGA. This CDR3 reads CASSLKRAIGANVLTF. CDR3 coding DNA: TGTGCCAGCAGCTTAAAGCGGGCCATTGGGGCCAACGTCCTGACTTTC.

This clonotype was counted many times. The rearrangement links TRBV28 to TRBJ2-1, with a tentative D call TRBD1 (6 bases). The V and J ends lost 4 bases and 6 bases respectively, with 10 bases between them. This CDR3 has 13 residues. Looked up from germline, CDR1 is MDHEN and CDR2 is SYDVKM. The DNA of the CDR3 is TGTGCCAGCAGTTCGGGACACTCCAATGAGCAGTTCTTC. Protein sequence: CASSSGHSNEQFF.

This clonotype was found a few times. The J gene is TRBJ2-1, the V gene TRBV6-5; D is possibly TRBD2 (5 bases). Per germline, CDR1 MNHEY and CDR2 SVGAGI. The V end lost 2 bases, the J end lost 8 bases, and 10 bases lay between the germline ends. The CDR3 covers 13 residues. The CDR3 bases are TGTGCCAGCAGTTACCGAAGCGGCCATGAGCAGTTCTTC. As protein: CASSYRSGHEQFF.

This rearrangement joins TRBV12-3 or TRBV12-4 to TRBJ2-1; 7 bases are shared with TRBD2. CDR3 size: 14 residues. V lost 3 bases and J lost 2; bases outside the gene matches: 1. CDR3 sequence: CASSFTSAYNEQFF. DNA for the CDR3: TGTGCCAGCAGTTTTACTAGCGCCTACAATGAGCAGTTCTTC.